Below are 22 T cell receptor beta chains sequenced from a single sample in a study of T-cell memory formation after mild COVID-19. TCRdb itself ran the 5' RACE reads through MiXCR, one entry per CDR3 protein. The top ten hold 21% of the sample, which has about 310,000 distinct CDR3 sequences, 15% to 20% seen once. Sequenced: PBMCs or a T cell subset sorted from them (not recorded which). The receptors come from a man younger than 35 who had mild COVID-19 (a few samples of this study predate the infection). Cell type and time point are not known.

V usage is TRBV6-5 and J usage is TRBJ2-1; TRBD2 matches at 9 bases. With 3 bases clipped from V and 9 bases from J, the junction kept 12 bases outside the gene matches. The CDR3 covers 16 residues. Germline lookup yields CDR1 MNHEY and CDR2 SVGAGI. This CDR3 is CASSYGLAGGPGEQFF. DNA for the CDR3: TGTGCCAGCAGTTATGGTCTCGCGGGGGGGCCCGGTGAGCAGTTCTTC.

This clonotype was seen a handful of times. The chain employs TRBV2 and TRBJ2-2; maybe TRBD1 (6 bases). The CDR3 loop spans 16 amino acids. The V end was cut by 6 bases, the J end by 3 bases, with 17 bases between. Germline CDR1 and CDR2: SNHLY and FYNNEI. CDR3 DNA sequence: TGTGCCAGCAGCGTCAGTGGTGGGACATACACCGGGGAGCTGTTTTTT. It specifies CASSVSGGTYTGELFF. Combining the CDR3 with reference TRBV2 and TRBJ2-2 gives the whole variable domain EPEVTQTPSHQVTQMGQEVILRCVPISNHLYFYWYRQILGQKVEFLVSFYNNEISEKSEIFDDQFSVERPDGSNFTLKIRSTKLEDSAMYFCASSVSGGTYTGELFFGEGSRLTVL.

There are a few counts of this clonotype. The chain links TRBV11-2 to TRBJ2-3; D gene ambiguous. In germline, CDR1 is SGHAT, CDR2 FQNNGV. V lost 5 bases and J lost 3, with 9 bases in between. The length of the CDR3 is 13 residues. Here the CDR3 reads CASSPLRTDTQYF. The CDR3 region has the DNA TGTGCCAGCAGCCCCCTACGGACAGATACGCAGTATTTT.

This clonotype has just a few counts. This sequence joins TRBV2 and TRBJ2-3, with D possibly matching TRBD2 (5 bases). Trimming took 11 bases from V and 3 from J, leaving 24 bases between them. Germline V gene data show CDR1 as SNHLY and CDR2 as FYNNEI. CDR3 size: 16 residues. CDR3 nucleotides: TGTGCCGGCTATGATTTTACGGGGAGTAGAACAGATACGCAGTATTTT. Its protein is CAGYDFTGSRTDTQYF.

This chain uses TRBV6-5 with TRBJ2-2, with TRBD2 as a possible D gene (6 bases). Germline CDR1 MNHEY, CDR2 SVGAGI. V lost 7 bases and J 5 bases, leaving 11 bases between the germline ends. The CDR3 has 13 residues. The chain's CDR3 is CASNPAGTGELFF. CDR3 bases: TGTGCCAGCAACCCTGCGGGGACCGGGGAGCTGTTTTTT.

This sequence joins TRBV2 and TRBJ1-1, with D unclear. The CDR3 is 12 amino acids. Germline CDR1 is SNHLY and CDR2 is FYNNEI. V was clipped by 6 bases and J by 1 base, with 6 bases between them. The CDR3 DNA sequence: TGTGCCAGCAGAAGAGAGAACACTGAAGCTTTCTTT. Translating gives CASRRENTEAFF.

This clonotype was observed a few times. The chain employs TRBV4-2 and TRBJ2-5; tentatively, D is TRBD1 (6 bases). The CDR3 length is 15 residues. CDR1 and CDR2 from the germline V gene are LGHNA and YNFKEQ. V was cut by 2 bases and J by 1 base, with 11 bases left in between. The CDR3 bases are TGTGCCAGCAGCCAACACCCGGACAGCCAAGAGACCCAGTACTTC. This gives the protein CASSQHPDSQETQYF.

V is TRBV7-2 and J is TRBJ1-5, with TRBD1 matching over 7 bases. Germline assignment: CDR1 SGHTA and CDR2 FQGNSA. The V segment lost 5 bases and the J segment 5 bases; nucleotides outside the gene matches: 3. The CDR3 extends over 13 amino acids. CDR3 in amino acids: CASSVQGDQPQHF. CDR3 in DNA: TGTGCCAGCAGCGTCCAGGGGGATCAGCCCCAGCATTTT.

A few counts support this clonotype. This sequence joins TRBV2 and TRBJ2-7; D perhaps matches TRBD2 (5 bases). The germline gives CDR1 SNHLY, CDR2 FYNNEI. The germline V and J ends were trimmed by 3 bases and 7 bases, with 22 bases remaining between them. This CDR3 contains 16 residues. The CDR3, as DNA: TGTGCCAGCAGTGACTGGGCAGCCCACTCCTCGGGGGAGCAGTACGTC. Amino acid sequence: CASSDWAAHSSGEQYV.

The chain employs TRBV7-9 and TRBJ2-7; weak D call: TRBD2 (6 bases). Trimming took 4 bases from V and 4 from J, leaving 11 bases between them. Germline assignment: CDR1 SEHNR and CDR2 FQNEAQ (reference sequence). The CDR3 has 13 residues. The CDR3 region has the DNA TGTGCCAGCAGCTCCTCCGGGACTTACGAGCAGTACTTC. Residues: CASSSSGTYEQYF.

This clonotype came up a few times. This chain connects TRBV2 to TRBJ2-2; 10 bases align to TRBD2. Germline lookup yields CDR1 SNHLY and CDR2 FYNNEI. Germline trimming cut 6 bases from V and 4 bases from J; bases unmatched to any gene: 2. The CDR3 is made up of 14 amino acids. DNA of the CDR3: TGTGCCAGCAGATGGACTAGCGGCACCGGGGAGCTGTTTTTT. It encodes CASRWTSGTGELFF.

This clonotype was seen a few times. The chain carries TRBV28 and TRBJ2-7; unclear D gene. Between the trimmed V and J ends, which lost 7 bases and 1 base, there was a span of 8 bases. CDR3 size: 12 residues. Germline V CDR1 and CDR2: MDHEN, SYDVKM. CDR3 sequence: CASNNWSYEQYV. Here the CDR3 DNA reads TGTGCCAGCAATAATTGGTCCTACGAGCAGTACGTC.

This clonotype was seen a handful of times. The CDR3 DNA reads TGTGCCAGCAGCCCCGCGGGAGGCAGCGAGCAGTTCTTC. Its translation: CASSPAGGSEQFF. The rearrangement joins TRBV7-9 to TRBJ2-1; the match to TRBD2 covers 8 bases. The CDR3 has 13 amino acids. CDR1 and CDR2 (germline): SEHNR, FQNEAQ (reference sequence). Trimming took 5 bases from V and 10 from J; bases not matched to a gene: 7. The full variable domain, with the rest looked up from reference TRBV7-9 and TRBJ2-1, is DTGVSQNPRHKITKRGQNVTFRCDPISEHNRLYWYRQTLGQGPEFLTYFQNEAQLEKSRLLSDRFSAERPKGSFSTLEIQRTEQGDSAMYLCASSPAGGSEQFFGPGTRLTVL.

The sample holds a few counts of this clonotype. The chain employs TRBV5-1 and TRBJ1-5, with a weak D call TRBD1 (6 bases). V was shortened by 5 bases and J by 2 bases, with 8 bases between the two germline ends. The CDR3 covers 13 residues. CDR1 and CDR2 from the germline V gene are SGHRS and YFSETQ. CDR3: CASRAGGNQPQHF. The CDR3 DNA is TGCGCCAGCAGGGCAGGGGGCAATCAGCCCCAGCATTTT. Using reference TRBV5-1 and TRBJ1-5 for the parts outside the CDR3, the full variable domain is KAGVTQTPRYLIKTRGQQVTLSCSPISGHRSVSWYQQTPGQGLQFLFEYFSETQRNKGNFPGRFSGRQFSNSRSEMNVSTLELGDSALYLCASRAGGNQPQHFGDGTRLSIL.

This clonotype was seen more than once but under ten times. This chain uses TRBV6-1 with TRBJ2-3, with 7 bases matching TRBD2. The ends lost 5 bases at V and 5 bases at J; junction bases unmatched: 13. In germline, CDR1 is MNHNS, CDR2 SASEGT. The CDR3 covers 16 residues. CDR3 amino acids: CASSPRLAPAVDTQYF. As DNA, the CDR3 is TGTGCCAGCAGTCCTCGACTAGCCCCTGCTGTAGATACGCAGTATTTT.

This chain connects TRBV5-1 to TRBJ2-7; the match to TRBD2 covers 12 bases. Germline V gene data show CDR1 as SGHRS and CDR2 as YFSETQ. Losses at the gene ends were 3 bases for V and 6 bases for J; bases not matched to a gene: 7. This CDR3 region has 15 residues. Written as DNA, the CDR3 is TGCGCCAGCAGCTATTCTAGCGGGGGGGCAGGCGAGCAGTACTTC. It codes for CASSYSSGGAGEQYF.

This clonotype showed up just once. The V and J genes are TRBV20-1 and TRBJ1-1; TRBD1 aligns across 8 bases. CDR3 length: 14 amino acids. Trimming cost V 6 bases and J 0 bases; bases outside gene matches: 6. The germline V gene encodes CDR1 DFQATT and CDR2 SNEGSKA (reference sequence). The CDR3 loop is CSAGQGFMNTEAFF. Written as DNA, the CDR3 is TGCAGTGCCGGACAGGGATTCATGAACACTGAAGCTTTCTTT.

This rearrangement joins TRBV27 to TRBJ2-7; D could derive from TRBD1 or TRBD2 (6 bases each). This CDR3 spans 14 amino acids. With 2 bases removed from V and 3 bases from J, the gap between germline ends came to 11 bases. CDR1 is MNHEY and CDR2 is SMNVEV in the germline V gene (reference sequence). The CDR3 spells CASSLVGGYYEQYV. The CDR3 DNA is TGTGCCAGCAGTTTAGTGGGGGGCTACTACGAGCAGTACGTC.

A few counts support this clonotype. The CDR3 DNA sequence: TGTGCCAGCAGTCGTATGAACACTGAAGCTTTCTTT. Amino acid sequence: CASSRMNTEAFF. The chain couples TRBV11-2 to TRBJ1-1; D ambiguous. The CDR3 covers 12 residues. Germline assignment: CDR1 SGHAT and CDR2 FQNNGV. Trimming pared 6 bases from V and 0 bases from J, leaving 5 bases between.

This clonotype was recorded a few times. The genes are TRBV6-5 and TRBJ2-2; no definite D call. The V gene's germline CDR1 is MNHEY and CDR2 SVGAGI. V dropped 6 bases and J dropped 9 bases, with 14 bases sitting between them. CDR3 length equals 13 residues. The CDR3, as DNA: TGTGCCAGCAGCCCCCGAATTCACCGGGAGCTGTTTTTT. As protein: CASSPRIHRELFF.

This clonotype has just a few counts. V usage is TRBV18 and J usage is TRBJ2-7, with a possible D match to TRBD2 (5 bases). The V and J ends lost 2 bases and 5 bases respectively, with 13 bases between them. This CDR3 region has 14 residues. Per the germline V gene, CDR1 is KGHSH and CDR2 is LQKENI. The CDR3 loop is CASSPEVDSDEQYF. The DNA of the CDR3 is TGTGCCAGCTCACCAGAGGTGGATAGCGACGAGCAGTACTTC.

The rearrangement joins TRBV6-2 or TRBV6-3 to TRBJ1-5, with D possibly TRBD1 on 5 matching bases. The V end was cut by 7 bases, the J end by 15 bases, with 19 bases between. CDR1 and CDR2 (germline): MNHEY, SVGEGT. The CDR3 has 12 amino acids. The CDR3 sequence is CASTTGSGYLHF. In DNA, the CDR3 is TGTGCCAGCACTACGGGTTCAGGGTACCTGCATTTT.